This note documents a single TCR beta chain sequence. The data originate from a study of cytomegalovirus exposure and HLA in healthy donors. J lost 8 bases, V lost 3 bases, and 2 bases had no gene match. This CDR3 is 14 amino acids long. Germline V gives CDR1 LNHDA, CDR2 SQIVND (reference sequence). It was with 60 Vbeta and 13 Jbeta primers that the PCR ran. The table came from immunoSEQ multiplex PCR; TCRdb's copy has only in-frame clones and leaves some out. Of 100,000 or so clones in the sample, roughly 77% were seen once. The chain carries TRBV19 and TRBJ1-4; TRBD1 agrees at 11 bases. Sequenced input: PBMCs. This clonotype originated in a man aged 40-55 years in good health and CMV-seronegative. The CDR3 loop reads CASSMGQGGEKLFF. DNA for the CDR3: TGTGCCAGTAGTATGGGACAGGGGGGCGAAAAACTGTTTTTT. Full variable domain (outside the CDR3, taken from reference TRBV19 and TRBJ1-4): DGGITQSPKYLFRKEGQNVTLSCEQNLNHDAMYWYRQDPGQGLRLIYYSQIVNDFQKGDIAEGYSVSREKKESFPLTVTSAQKNPTAFYLCASSMGQGGEKLFFGSGTQLSVL.